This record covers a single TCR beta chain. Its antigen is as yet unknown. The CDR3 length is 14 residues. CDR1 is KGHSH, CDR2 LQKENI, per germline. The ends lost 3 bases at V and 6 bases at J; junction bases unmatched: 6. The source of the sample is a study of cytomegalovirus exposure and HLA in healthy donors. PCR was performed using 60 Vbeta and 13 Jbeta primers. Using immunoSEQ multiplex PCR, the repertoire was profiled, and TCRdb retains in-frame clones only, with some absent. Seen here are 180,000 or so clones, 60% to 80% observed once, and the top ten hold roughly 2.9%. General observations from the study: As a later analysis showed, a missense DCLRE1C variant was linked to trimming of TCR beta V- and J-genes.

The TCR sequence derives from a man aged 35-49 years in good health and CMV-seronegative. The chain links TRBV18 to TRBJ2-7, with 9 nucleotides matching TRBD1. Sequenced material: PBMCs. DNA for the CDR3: TGTGCCAGCTCACCCACCAAGGACAGGGGCGAGCAGTACTTC. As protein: CASSPTKDRGEQYF.